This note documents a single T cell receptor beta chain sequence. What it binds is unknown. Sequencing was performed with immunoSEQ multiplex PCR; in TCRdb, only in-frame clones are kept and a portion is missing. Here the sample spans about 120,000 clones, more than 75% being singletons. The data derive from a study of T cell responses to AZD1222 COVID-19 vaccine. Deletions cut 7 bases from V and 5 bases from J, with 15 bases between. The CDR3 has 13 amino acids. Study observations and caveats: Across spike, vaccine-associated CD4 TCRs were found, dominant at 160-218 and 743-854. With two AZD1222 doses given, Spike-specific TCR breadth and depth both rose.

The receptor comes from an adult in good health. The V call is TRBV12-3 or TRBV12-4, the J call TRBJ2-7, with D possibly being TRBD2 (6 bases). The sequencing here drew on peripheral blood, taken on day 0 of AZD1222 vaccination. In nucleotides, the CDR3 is TGTGCCAGCAAAACCGGGAGCTTCGACGAGCAGTACTTC. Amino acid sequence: CASKTGSFDEQYF.